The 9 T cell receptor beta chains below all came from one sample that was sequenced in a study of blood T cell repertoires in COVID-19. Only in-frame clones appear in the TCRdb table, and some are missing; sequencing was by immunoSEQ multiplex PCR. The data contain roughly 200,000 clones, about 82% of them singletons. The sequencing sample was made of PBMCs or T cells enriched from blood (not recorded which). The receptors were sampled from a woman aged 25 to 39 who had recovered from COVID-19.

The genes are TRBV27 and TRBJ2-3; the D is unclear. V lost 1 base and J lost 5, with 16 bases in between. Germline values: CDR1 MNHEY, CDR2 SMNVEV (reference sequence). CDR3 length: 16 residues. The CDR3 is CASSLFYPSSGDTQYF. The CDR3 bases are TGTGCCAGCAGTTTATTTTATCCGTCTTCGGGAGATACGCAGTATTTT.

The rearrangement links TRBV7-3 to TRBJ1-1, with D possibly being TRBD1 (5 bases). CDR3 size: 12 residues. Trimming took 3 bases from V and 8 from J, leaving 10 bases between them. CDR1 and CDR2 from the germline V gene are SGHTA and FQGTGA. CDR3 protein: CASSFAGREAFF. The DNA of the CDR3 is TGTGCCAGCAGCTTTGCAGGGAGGGAAGCTTTCTTT.

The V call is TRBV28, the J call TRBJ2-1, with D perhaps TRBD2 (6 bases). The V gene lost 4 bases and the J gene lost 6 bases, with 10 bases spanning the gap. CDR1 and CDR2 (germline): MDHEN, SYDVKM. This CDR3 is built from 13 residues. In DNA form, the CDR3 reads TGTGCCAGCAGTTCCAGGGAGGTCAATGAGCAGTTCTTC. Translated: CASSSREVNEQFF.

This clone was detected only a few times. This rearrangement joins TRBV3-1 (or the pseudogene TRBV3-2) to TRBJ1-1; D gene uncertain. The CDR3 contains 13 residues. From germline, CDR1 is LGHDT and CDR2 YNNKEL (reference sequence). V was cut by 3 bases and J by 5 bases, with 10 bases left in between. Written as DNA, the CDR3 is TGTGCCAGCAGCCATCCCCAGAGGACTGAAGCTTTCTTT. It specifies CASSHPQRTEAFF.

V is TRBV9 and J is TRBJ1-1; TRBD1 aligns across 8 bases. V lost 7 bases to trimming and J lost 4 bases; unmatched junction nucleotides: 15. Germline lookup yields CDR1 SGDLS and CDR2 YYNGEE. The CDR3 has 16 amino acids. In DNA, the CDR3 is TGTGCCAGCGGACCGTGGAACAGGGGGGGCGGCACTGAAGCTTTCTTT. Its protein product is CASGPWNRGGGTEAFF.

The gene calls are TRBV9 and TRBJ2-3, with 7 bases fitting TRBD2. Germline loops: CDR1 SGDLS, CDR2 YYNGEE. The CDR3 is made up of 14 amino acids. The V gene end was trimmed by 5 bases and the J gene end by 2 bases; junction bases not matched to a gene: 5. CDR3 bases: TGTGCCAGCAGAGAGGGACTATCCACAGATACGCAGTATTTT. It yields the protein CASREGLSTDTQYF.

The CDR3 loop is CAISASGSNGEQYF. The DNA for the CDR3 is TGTGCCATCAGTGCTAGCGGGAGTAATGGCGAGCAGTACTTC. The chain couples TRBV10-3 to TRBJ2-7; 10 positions agree with TRBD2. In germline, CDR1 is ENHRY, CDR2 SYGVKD. Trimming at V came to 4 bases and at J to 6 bases, leaving 6 bases not matched to a gene. The CDR3 is made up of 14 amino acids.

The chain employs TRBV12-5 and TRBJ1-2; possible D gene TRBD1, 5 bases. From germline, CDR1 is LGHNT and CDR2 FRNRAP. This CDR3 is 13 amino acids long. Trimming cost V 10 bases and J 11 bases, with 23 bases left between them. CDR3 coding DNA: TGTGCTACCATCCTTACGGGGGTCGGGTGGTACACCTTC. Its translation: CATILTGVGWYTF.

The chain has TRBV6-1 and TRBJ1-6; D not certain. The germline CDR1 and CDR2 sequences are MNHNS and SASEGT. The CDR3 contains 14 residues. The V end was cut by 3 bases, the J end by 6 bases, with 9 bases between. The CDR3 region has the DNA TGTGCCAGCAGTGACCGCCCGAGTAATTCACCCCTCCACTTT. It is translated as CASSDRPSNSPLHF.